This paragraph reports one T cell receptor (beta chain). Its antigen remains unknown. This sample was included in a study of long-term antiretroviral therapy in people with HIV. The authors ran the immunoSEQ assay, v3.0, at survey level. The protocol was immunoSEQ multiplex PCR, while the TCRdb copy is restricted to in-frame clones and leaves out a portion. Among fewer than 9,000 clones listed, more than 60% were seen once. The study's findings and limits: Blood dating 2004 to 2017 may reflect older ART regimens.

The sequence came from a man aged 40-55 years with HIV. Specimen: unsorted PBMCs, collected 1.1 years after starting antiretroviral therapy.

The CDR3 region has the DNA TGTGCCAGCAGCCCTACTAGCGGGGTGAACACCGGGGAGCTGTTTTTT. Amino acid sequence: CASSPTSGVNTGELFF. This sequence joins TRBV7-9 and TRBJ2-2, with 10 bases aligning to TRBD2. Per the germline V gene, CDR1 is SEHNR and CDR2 is FQNEAQ (reference sequence). Germline trimming cut 5 bases from V and 1 base from J; bases unmatched to any gene: 4. This CDR3 contains 16 residues.